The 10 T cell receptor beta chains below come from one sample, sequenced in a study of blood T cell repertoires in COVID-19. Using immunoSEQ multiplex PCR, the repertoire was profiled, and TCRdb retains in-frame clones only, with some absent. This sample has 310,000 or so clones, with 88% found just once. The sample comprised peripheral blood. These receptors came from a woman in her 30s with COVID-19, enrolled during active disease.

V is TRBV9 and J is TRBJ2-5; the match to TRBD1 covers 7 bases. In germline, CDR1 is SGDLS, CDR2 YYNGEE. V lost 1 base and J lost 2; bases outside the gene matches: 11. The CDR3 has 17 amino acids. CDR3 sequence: CASSVSPGQGVQETQYF. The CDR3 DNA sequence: TGTGCCAGCAGCGTAAGTCCGGGCCAGGGGGTACAAGAGACCCAGTACTTC.

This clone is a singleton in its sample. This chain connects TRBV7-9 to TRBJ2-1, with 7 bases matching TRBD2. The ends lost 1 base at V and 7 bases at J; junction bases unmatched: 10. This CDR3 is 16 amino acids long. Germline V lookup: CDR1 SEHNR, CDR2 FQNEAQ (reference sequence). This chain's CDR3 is CASSLDLAGVDNEQFF. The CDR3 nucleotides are TGTGCCAGCAGCTTAGACCTTGCGGGAGTGGATAATGAGCAGTTCTTC.

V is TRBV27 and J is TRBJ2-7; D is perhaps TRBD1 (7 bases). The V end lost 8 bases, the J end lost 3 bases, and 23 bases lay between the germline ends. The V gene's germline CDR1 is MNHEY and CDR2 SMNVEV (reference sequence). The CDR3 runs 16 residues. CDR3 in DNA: TGTGCCAGCCACCAAACAGCGGGCAGGGGGATCTACGAGCAGTACTTC. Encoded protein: CASHQTAGRGIYEQYF.

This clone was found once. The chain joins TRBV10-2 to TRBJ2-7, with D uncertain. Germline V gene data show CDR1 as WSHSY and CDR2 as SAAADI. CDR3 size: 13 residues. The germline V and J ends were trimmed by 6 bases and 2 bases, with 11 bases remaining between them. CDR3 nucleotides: TGCGCCAGCAGCGAACTCGTACCCTACGAGCAGTACTTC. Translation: CASSELVPYEQYF.

The CDR3 DNA sequence: TGTGCCAGCAGCCAAGGGAGCACTGAAGCTTTCTTT. Its protein product is CASSQGSTEAFF. The V gene is TRBV3-1 (or the pseudogene TRBV3-2), the J gene TRBJ1-1; D uncertain. Deletions cut 1 base from V and 4 bases from J, with 4 bases between. The CDR3 length is 12 residues. Germline loops: CDR1 LGHDT, CDR2 YNNKEL (reference sequence).

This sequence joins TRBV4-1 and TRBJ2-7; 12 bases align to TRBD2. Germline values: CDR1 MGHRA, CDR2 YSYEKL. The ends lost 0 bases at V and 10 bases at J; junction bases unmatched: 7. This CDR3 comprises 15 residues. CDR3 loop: CASSQDRTSGRKQYF. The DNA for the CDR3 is TGCGCCAGCAGCCAAGATCGTACTAGCGGGAGGAAACAGTACTTC.

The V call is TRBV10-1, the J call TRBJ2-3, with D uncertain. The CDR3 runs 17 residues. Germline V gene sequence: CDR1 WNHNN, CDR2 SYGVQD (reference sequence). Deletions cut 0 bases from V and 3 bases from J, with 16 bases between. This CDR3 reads CASSESYGLTRTDTQYF. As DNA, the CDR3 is TGCGCCAGCAGTGAGTCGTATGGCTTAACGCGGACAGATACGCAGTATTTT.

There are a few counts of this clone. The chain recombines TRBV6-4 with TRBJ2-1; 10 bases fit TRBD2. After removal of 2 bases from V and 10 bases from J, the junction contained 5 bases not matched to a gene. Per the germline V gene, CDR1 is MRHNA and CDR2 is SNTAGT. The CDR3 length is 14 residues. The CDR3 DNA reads TGTGCCAGCAGTGACGAACTAGCGGGAAGAGAGCAGTTCTTC. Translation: CASSDELAGREQFF.

CDR3 sequence reads: CASIWTGGGNEQFF. In nucleotides, the CDR3 is TGTGCCAGCATCTGGACAGGGGGGGGAAATGAGCAGTTCTTC. This chain joins TRBV6-5 and TRBJ2-1; 10 bases align to TRBD1. Germline loops: CDR1 MNHEY, CDR2 SVGAGI. The CDR3 sequence is 14 residues long. V trimming: 7 bases; J trimming: 7 bases; junction bases outside the gene matches: 7.

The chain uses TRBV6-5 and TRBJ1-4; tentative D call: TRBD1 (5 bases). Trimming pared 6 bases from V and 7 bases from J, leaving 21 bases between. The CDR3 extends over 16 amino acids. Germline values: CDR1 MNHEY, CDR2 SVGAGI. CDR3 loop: CASSYARGGDGEKLFF. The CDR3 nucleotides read TGTGCCAGCAGCTACGCCCGGGGGGGGGACGGTGAAAAACTGTTTTTT.